These 18 T cell receptor beta chains share one sample of origin, sequenced in a study of blood T cell repertoires in COVID-19. Sequencing was performed with immunoSEQ multiplex PCR; in TCRdb, only in-frame clones are kept and a portion is missing. This sample has 200,000 to 250,000 clones, with approximately 83% found just once. Sample: PBMCs or T cells enriched from blood (not recorded which). The receptors here all came from a woman aged 60 to 75 who had recovered from COVID-19.

V gene TRBV30 combines with J gene TRBJ1-1, with a tentative D call TRBD1 (6 bases). The V end lost 2 bases, the J end lost 12 bases, and 16 bases lay between the germline ends. CDR1 and CDR2 from the germline V gene are GTSNPN and SVGIG (reference sequence). The CDR3 runs to 12 residues. Here the CDR3 reads CAWSPRTGPPFF. In nucleotides, the CDR3 is TGTGCCTGGAGTCCTCGAACAGGGCCGCCTTTCTTT.

The rearrangement joins TRBV7-9 to TRBJ2-1; 9 nucleotides agree with TRBD2. CDR3 length: 13 residues. Germline-derived CDR1 and CDR2 are SEHNR and FQNEAQ (reference sequence). The V and J ends lost 0 bases and 16 bases, in that order; junction bases with no gene match: 7. CDR3 loop: CASSLAGLASGFF. The CDR3 bases are TGTGCCAGCAGCTTAGCGGGACTAGCCTCAGGTTTCTTC.

The CDR3 bases are TGTGCCAGCTCGCCCGCCAATAGCGGGAGCAATGAGCAGTTCTTC. Translated, it gives CASSPANSGSNEQFF. J is TRBJ2-1 and V is TRBV18, with 9 positions matching TRBD2. With V trimmed by 6 bases and J by 6 bases, 9 bases remained unmatched. The germline CDR1 and CDR2 sequences are KGHSH and LQKENI. The CDR3 extends over 15 amino acids.

V is TRBV7-8 and J is TRBJ1-4; D remains ambiguous. The germline V gene has CDR1 SGHVS and CDR2 FQNEAQ. The CDR3 extends over 15 amino acids. V lost 4 bases and J lost 8, with 17 bases in between. CDR3 in amino acids: CASSSDGIRGEKLFF. The CDR3, as DNA: TGTGCCAGCAGCTCCGACGGGATTCGTGGGGAAAAACTGTTTTTT.

V is TRBV11-2 and J is TRBJ2-3; TRBD1 matches at 8 bases. Trimming removed 1 base from V and 6 bases from J; junction bases left unmatched: 0. Germline V gives CDR1 SGHAT, CDR2 FQNNGV. This CDR3 is 13 amino acids long. The CDR3, as DNA: TGTGCCAGCAGCTTAGGACAGGGGGATACGCAGTATTTT. It translates to CASSLGQGDTQYF.

The rearrangement uses TRBV4-1 and TRBJ1-6, with a possible D match to TRBD1 (5 bases). The CDR3 is made up of 15 amino acids. V was pared by 4 bases and J by 6 bases, with 13 bases between. Germline V gene data show CDR1 as MGHRA and CDR2 as YSYEKL. The CDR3: CASSPGEQANSPLHF. The CDR3 nucleotides read TGCGCCAGCAGCCCGGGGGAACAGGCTAATTCACCCCTCCACTTT.

This clone was counted a single time. The rearrangement links TRBV27 to TRBJ1-6; 8 bases are a match to TRBD1. CDR3 length: 15 residues. V shed 8 bases and J 10 bases; nucleotides not matched to a gene: 13. Germline V gene sequence: CDR1 MNHEY, CDR2 SMNVEV (reference sequence). The CDR3 reads CASAGTGLYGSPLHF. The DNA of the CDR3 is TGTGCCAGCGCCGGGACAGGCTTATATGGGTCACCCCTCCACTTT.

This clone was found a few times. This chain's CDR3 is CASSLDQVGTGELFF. The CDR3 coding sequence is TGCGCCAGCAGCTTGGACCAGGTGGGCACCGGGGAGCTGTTTTTT. The rearrangement links TRBV5-1 to TRBJ2-2; D remains unclear. CDR1 is SGHRS, CDR2 YFSETQ, per germline. V was clipped by 0 bases and J by 4 bases, with 10 bases between them. This CDR3 has 15 amino acids.

The V gene is TRBV10-3, the J gene TRBJ2-2, with 9 bases matching TRBD1. The CDR3 length is 13 residues. CDR1 and CDR2 from the germline V gene are ENHRY and SYGVKD. With V trimmed by 11 bases and J by 5 bases, 6 bases remained unmatched. The CDR3 region is CAADRGGTGELFF. The DNA of the CDR3 is TGTGCCGCCGACAGGGGGGGTACCGGGGAGCTGTTTTTT.

V and J are TRBV5-5 and TRBJ2-7, with a tentative D call TRBD2 (6 bases). V was pared by 3 bases and J by 0 bases, with 16 bases between. Germline CDR1 reads SGHKS; CDR2 reads YYEKEE (reference sequence). The CDR3 loop spans 16 amino acids. The CDR3 sequence: CASSSAPHSGSYEQYF. The DNA for the CDR3 is TGTGCCAGCAGCTCCGCACCACATAGCGGCTCCTACGAGCAGTACTTC.

The chain employs TRBV3-1 (or the pseudogene TRBV3-2) and TRBJ1-3; 10 nucleotides align to TRBD1. This CDR3 comprises 15 residues. CDR1 and CDR2 (germline): LGHDT, YNNKEL (reference sequence). Trimming removed 4 bases from V and 6 bases from J; junction bases left unmatched: 6. The CDR3 bases are TGTGCCAGCAGCCGTGGGACAGGGGAACAAAACACCATATATTTT. Translation: CASSRGTGEQNTIYF.

The chain employs TRBV6-5 and TRBJ2-7, with 7 nucleotides matching TRBD2. Germline V gene data show CDR1 as MNHEY and CDR2 as SVGAGI. The CDR3 totals 16 residues. Trimming cost V 0 bases and J 2 bases; bases outside gene matches: 7. CDR3 amino acids: CASSYSSGEEPYEQYF. Here the CDR3 DNA reads TGTGCCAGCAGTTACTCGAGCGGGGAGGAGCCCTACGAGCAGTACTTC.

CDR3 coding DNA: TGTGCCAGCCGCTGGACAGGGAGAAGGGAAGAGACCCAGTACTTC. Translating it yields CASRWTGRREETQYF. This sequence joins TRBV21-1 and TRBJ2-5; no check of the table's D call, TRBD1, against the DNA was made. TRBV21-1 is deemed a pseudogene. The CDR3 is 15 residues long.

The genes are TRBV7-2 and TRBJ2-5, with D unclear. The CDR3 is 15 residues long. Trimming removed 5 bases from V and 1 base from J, with 14 bases in between. Germline V gene data show CDR1 as SGHTA and CDR2 as FQGNSA. CDR3 coding DNA: TGTGCCAGCAGCCCTGTGACAACCCTCCAAGAGACCCAGTACTTC. Translated: CASSPVTTLQETQYF.

This clone was recorded once. This sequence joins TRBV13 and TRBJ1-2, with D unresolved. With 5 bases removed from V and 2 bases from J, the gap between germline ends came to 15 bases. The V gene's germline CDR1 is PRHDT and CDR2 FYEKMQ (reference sequence). The CDR3 spans 15 residues. CDR3 protein: CASSPRGGLNYGYTF. CDR3 sequence (DNA): TGTGCCAGCAGCCCCCGGGGAGGGCTGAACTATGGCTACACCTTC.

The chain combines TRBV19 with TRBJ2-1, with a weak D call TRBD1 (5 bases). The V end was cut by 1 base, the J end by 6 bases, with 10 bases between. Germline CDR1 and CDR2: LNHDA and SQIVND (reference sequence). The CDR3 contains 14 residues. CDR3 region: CASSIAQGANEQFF. For the CDR3, the DNA is TGTGCCAGTAGTATAGCCCAAGGGGCCAATGAGCAGTTCTTC.

The V gene is TRBV6-2 or TRBV6-3, the J gene TRBJ1-2; no firm D call. CDR1 MNHEY and CDR2 SVGEGT come from the germline V gene. The CDR3 extends over 13 amino acids. Deletions cut 3 bases from V and 8 bases from J, with 13 bases between. The CDR3 sequence is CASSYGGTRGYTF. DNA of the CDR3: TGTGCCAGCAGTTATGGAGGAACGAGGGGCTACACCTTC.

The genes are TRBV5-8 and TRBJ1-2; D gene uncertain. The CDR3 runs to 15 residues. Trimming pared 0 bases from V and 4 bases from J, leaving 13 bases between. CDR1 is SGHTS, CDR2 YDEGEE, per germline. The CDR3 sequence is CASSLGWRRSYGYTF. For the CDR3, the DNA is TGTGCCAGCAGCTTGGGATGGCGGAGGAGCTATGGCTACACCTTC.